Sequencing of this T cell receptor beta chain was carried out in a study of beta chain features in type 1 diabetes. General study findings and limits: A moderate, significant TCRB CDR3 shortening appeared in type 1 diabetes across four CD4+ subsets. In type 1 diabetes patients, VDJ junctions had fewer insertions; deletions at these junctions were more frequent.

Since all of the isolated RNA was reverse transcribed, expressed TCRB transcripts were what got sequenced. Assay used: immunoSEQ multiplex PCR; TCRdb lists only in-frame clones, some missing. The sample contains about 300,000 clones, roughly 12% of which appear only once. Stem cell-like memory, regulatory, central memory and naive CD4+ cells were sorted via CD45RO/CCR7/CD25/CD127/CD95/CD27. The CDR3 is made up of 17 amino acids. V was pared by 5 bases and J by 2 bases, with 12 bases of the junction left unmatched. Germline assignment: CDR1 SGHVS and CDR2 FQNEAQ. This clone was counted between two and nine times. Its target is unknown.

The source material was naive CD4+ T cells from blood. This TCR came from a woman aged 18-29 years with type 1 diabetes. V gene TRBV7-8 combines with J gene TRBJ2-5, with TRBD2 identical over 9 bases. The chain's CDR3 is CASSLPLAGPIQETQYF. CDR3 bases: TGTGCCAGCAGCCTGCCGCTAGCGGGACCGATACAAGAGACCCAGTACTTC.